The rows below give T cell receptor beta chains drawn from one sample of a study of blood T cell repertoires in COVID-19. Clones were read by immunoSEQ multiplex PCR, and TCRdb kept only the in-frame ones, dropping some. The sample yields tens of thousands of clones, about four fifths seen once. The specimen sequenced was peripheral blood. Receptors were obtained from a man aged 35 to 55 with acute or convalescent COVID-19. The CDR3 runs from the conserved cysteine through the conserved F or W. A D gene is named only where the DNA matches it firmly. Part of the rows lack a size; the others show once, few, many or a class for expanded clones.

j_gene	d_gene	v_gene	abundance	CDR3nt	CDR3aa
TRBJ1-5	NA	TRBV2	NA	TGTGCCAGCACCACAGAGGACGGGGGGCTTCAGCCCCAGCATTTT	CASTTEDGGLQPQHF
TRBJ1-1	NA	TRBV19	NA	TGTGCCACCTCACAGACAACGAACACTGAAGCTTTCTTT	CATSQTTNTEAFF
TRBJ1-3	TRBD1	TRBV6-5	once	TGTGCCAGCAGCCGACAGGGGAGCTCTGGAAACACCATATATTTT	CASSRQGSSGNTIYF
TRBJ1-4	NA	TRBV5-8	NA	TGTGCCAGCAGCCCGCCCGGGGGGGGTGAAAAACTGTTTTTT	CASSPPGGGEKLFF
TRBJ2-2	TRBD2	TRBV30	NA	TGTGCCTGGGGTGGACTAGCGGGGGATCACACCGGGGAGCTGTTTTTT	CAWGGLAGDHTGELFF
TRBJ2-3	NA	TRBV4-1	NA	TGCGCCAGCAGCCAAGGAAACGGGGGCACAGATACGCAGTATTTT	CASSQGNGGTDTQYF
TRBJ1-1	NA	TRBV4-1	medium-sized	TGCGCCAGCAGCCAGCCCCATAGGACAGACGTTGACGCTGAAGCTTTCTTT	CASSQPHRTDVDAEAFF
TRBJ1-2	TRBD1	TRBV5-1	NA	TGCGCCAGCAGCCTGGGGACAGGGAGAGGTGGCTACACCTTC	CASSLGTGRGGYTF
TRBJ1-6	TRBD1	TRBV30	NA	TGTGCCGTAAACCCAGGGGGGACGAATTCACCCCTCCACTTT	CAVNPGGTNSPLHF
TRBJ2-5	NA	TRBV21-1	NA	TGTGCCAGCAGCAAATTTAAGGGACAGGAAGAGACCCAGTACTTC	CASSKFKGQEETQYF
TRBJ1-2	NA	TRBV19	once	TGTGCCAGTAGTTCCCGACAGGACTTTCGCAACTATGGCTACACCTTC	CASSSRQDFRNYGYTF
TRBJ1-2	NA	TRBV19	NA	TGTGCCAGTACTGTTCCCAACTATGGCTACACCTTC	CASTVPNYGYTF
TRBJ1-4	NA	TRBV3-1/TRBV3-2	few	TGTGCCAGCAGCCATGCCGAGAGGCGGGGAGGAAAACTGTTTTTT	CASSHAERRGGKLFF
TRBJ2-1	TRBD1	TRBV5-4	NA	TGTGCCAGCAGCCTGGACAGGGGCTCCTACAATGAGCAGTTCTTC	CASSLDRGSYNEQFF
TRBJ1-1	NA	TRBV5-1	NA	TGCGCCAGCAGCTTGCCTCGGGGGGGCACTGAAGCTTTCTTT	CASSLPRGGTEAFF
TRBJ1-3	TRBD1	TRBV5-1	NA	TGCGCCAGCAGCCAGACAGGGGGCAACACCATATATTTT	CASSQTGGNTIYF
TRBJ2-1	TRBD2	TRBV11-3	NA	TGTGCCAGCAGCACGTCTAGCGGGGGCTACAATGAGCAGTTCTTC	CASSTSSGGYNEQFF
TRBJ2-7	TRBD2	TRBV3-1/TRBV3-2	few	TGTGCCAGCAGCCAAGGCCGGGACTACTACGAGCAGTACTTC	CASSQGRDYYEQYF
TRBJ2-7	NA	TRBV19	NA	TGTGCCAGTAGTATGAGCAGGCAATCCTACGAGCAGTACTTC	CASSMSRQSYEQYF
TRBJ2-5	NA	TRBV6-5	few	TGTGCCAGCAGGCGGAGAACCCAAGAGACCCAGTACTTC	CASRRRTQETQYF
TRBJ2-7	NA	TRBV11-2	large	TGTGCCAGCAGCTTATATACAGAGAACTACGAGCAGTACTTC	CASSLYTENYEQYF
TRBJ2-5	NA	TRBV24-1	once	TGTGCCACCAGTGTCTCTCACCAAGAGACCCAGTACTTC	CATSVSHQETQYF
TRBJ1-5	TRBD1	TRBV19	NA	TGTGCCAGTACCACTGTACAGGGGGCGTTTCAGCCCCAGCATTTT	CASTTVQGAFQPQHF
TRBJ1-1	TRBD1	TRBV6-6	NA	TGTGCCAGCAGTTACGGCAGGGGGGTTGTCGATGAAGCTTTCTTT	CASSYGRGVVDEAFF
TRBJ1-2	NA	TRBV13	NA	TGTGCCAGCACCAGAATCGTGACAGCCAACTATGGCTACACCTTC	CASTRIVTANYGYTF
TRBJ2-1	NA	TRBV6-5	NA	TGTGCCAGCAGTTACACGGCCTGGAGTGAGCAGTTCTTC	CASSYTAWSEQFF
TRBJ1-1	NA	TRBV9	few	TGTGCCAGCAGCTATGACTACAACACTGAAGCTTTCTTT	CASSYDYNTEAFF
TRBJ1-1	NA	TRBV9	NA	TGTGCCAGCAGCGTAGGAGTGGGGCGAGACACTGAAGCTTTCTTT	CASSVGVGRDTEAFF
TRBJ2-7	TRBD1	TRBV30	NA	TGTGCCTGGACGGACAGGGCCTTCTACGAGCAGTACTTC	CAWTDRAFYEQYF
TRBJ2-7	TRBD1	TRBV11-2	NA	TGTGCCAGCAGCTTAGGGACGGGACAGGGGATGCAGTACTTC	CASSLGTGQGMQYF
TRBJ1-1	NA	TRBV5-1	NA	TGCGCCAGCAGCCCCCTCATGGGGAGGAACACTGAAGCTTTCTTT	CASSPLMGRNTEAFF
TRBJ2-7	TRBD2	TRBV5-6	few	TGTGCCAGCAGCTTGAGGGCTAGCGGGAGCTACGAGCAGTACTTC	CASSLRASGSYEQYF
TRBJ1-2	TRBD1	TRBV11-2	NA	TGTGCCAGCACCACGCGGACAGGGGGGGGCTACACCTTC	CASTTRTGGGYTF
TRBJ1-2	TRBD1	TRBV10-1	NA	TGCGCCAGCAGTGGGGGGACAGGGGAGAACTATGGCTACACCTTC	CASSGGTGENYGYTF